A single sample gave rise to the 7 T cell receptor beta chains below, sequenced in a study of chemoradiotherapy in HPV16-positive cancers. TCRdb keeps only in-frame clones here, not all; method: immunoSEQ multiplex PCR. The repertoire holds under 3,500 clones, with roughly 90% as singletons. The sequences come from tumor tissue, collected from a patient who underwent chemoradiotherapy. These receptors were collected from a human donor with HPV-associated anogenital cancer.

The rearrangement joins TRBV18 to TRBJ1-4; D call uncertain. The CDR3 length is 14 residues. Trimming stripped 1 base from V and 6 bases from J, with 9 bases between. The germline CDR1 and CDR2 sequences are KGHSH and LQKENI. DNA for the CDR3: TGTGCCAGCTCACCACAGGGTTCGGATGAAAAACTGTTTTTT. Translated, it gives CASSPQGSDEKLFF. The whole variable domain, remainder taken from reference TRBV18 and TRBJ1-4, is NAGVMQNPRHLVRRRGQEARLRCSPMKGHSHVYWYRQLPEEGLKFMVYLQKENIIDESGMPKERFSAEFPKEGPSILRIQQVVRGDSAAYFCASSPQGSDEKLFFGSGTQLSVL.

This clone was observed a handful of times. CDR3 sequence (DNA): TGTGCCAGCGGGAAGGGCGGGGGCAATCAGCCCCAGCATTTT. Translation gives CASGKGGGNQPQHF. V is TRBV7-2 and J is TRBJ1-5, with D hard to call. The V end was cut by 8 bases, the J end by 2 bases, with 13 bases between. The CDR3 length is 14 residues. The germline CDR1 and CDR2 sequences are SGHTA and FQGNSA.

The V gene is TRBV7-9, the J gene TRBJ1-2; a possible D gene is TRBD1 (6 bases). The CDR3 sequence is 15 residues long. Germline-derived CDR1 and CDR2 are SEHNR and FQNEAQ (reference sequence). Trimming pared 0 bases from V and 4 bases from J, leaving 12 bases between. CDR3 coding DNA: TGTGCCAGCAGCTTAGCGAACACAGGGACCTATGGCTACACCTTC. It codes for CASSLANTGTYGYTF.

CDR3: CASSAGQAYQETQYF. As DNA, the CDR3 is TGTGCCAGCAGCGCGGGACAGGCGTACCAAGAGACCCAGTACTTC. This sequence joins TRBV7-3 and TRBJ2-5; TRBD1 matches 8 bases. Germline V gene sequence: CDR1 SGHTA, CDR2 FQGTGA. This CDR3 has 15 amino acids. J gave up 0 bases and V 5 bases, and 5 bases lay outside the gene matches.

J is TRBJ2-3 and V is TRBV14, with 10 nucleotides matching TRBD1. The V and J ends lost 8 bases and 1 base, in that order; junction bases with no gene match: 12. From germline, CDR1 is SGHDN and CDR2 FVKESK. The CDR3 loop spans 17 amino acids. The CDR3 coding sequence is TGTGCCAGCTCACTCGGGTACGGGACAGGGGGCACAGATACGCAGTATTTT. It codes for CASSLGYGTGGTDTQYF.

V is TRBV6-6 and J is TRBJ1-2; weak D call: TRBD1 (6 bases). In germline, CDR1 is MNHNY, CDR2 SVGAGI (reference sequence). CDR3 length: 13 amino acids. Deletions cut 4 bases from V and 1 base from J, with 7 bases between. CDR3 coding DNA: TGTGCCAGCAGTTCACAGGGTAACTATGGCTACACCTTC. Translation gives CASSSQGNYGYTF.

The chain joins TRBV5-1 to TRBJ2-5; no firm D call. The germline V and J ends were trimmed by 4 bases and 4 bases, with 8 bases remaining between them. The CDR3 contains 12 residues. The germline gives CDR1 SGHRS, CDR2 YFSETQ. Written as DNA, the CDR3 is TGCGCCAGCAGCCGGGTCGGAGAGACCCAGTACTTC. Encoded protein: CASSRVGETQYF. Full variable domain (outside the CDR3, taken from reference TRBV5-1 and TRBJ2-5): KAGVTQTPRYLIKTRGQQVTLSCSPISGHRSVSWYQQTPGQGLQFLFEYFSETQRNKGNFPGRFSGRQFSNSRSEMNVSTLELGDSALYLCASSRVGETQYFGPGTRLLVL.